One and the same sample provided the 24 T cell receptor beta chains below, sequenced in a study of cytomegalovirus exposure and HLA in healthy donors. Measured with immunoSEQ multiplex PCR; TCRdb has only the in-frame clones, and not every one. Of fewer than 250,000 clones detected, about 87% appear once; the ten largest clones hold 2.6%. The specimen was PBMCs. The origin of the receptors is a man between 18 and 35 years old in good health and CMV-seronegative.

The V and J genes are TRBV30 and TRBJ1-4; 10 nucleotides line up with TRBD1. V lost 2 bases and J lost 7; bases outside the gene matches: 7. CDR3 length: 15 residues. From germline, CDR1 is GTSNPN and CDR2 SVGIG (reference sequence). The DNA of the CDR3 is TGTGCCTGGAGTCCACCGGGACAGGGGAGTGAAAAACTGTTTTTT. Encoded protein: CAWSPPGQGSEKLFF. The complete variable domain, with remaining parts taken from reference TRBV30 and TRBJ1-4, reads SQTIHQWPATLVQPVGSPLSLECTVEGTSNPNLYWYRQAAGRGLQLLFYSVGIGQISSEVPQNLSASRPQDRQFILSSKKLLLSDSGFYLCAWSPPGQGSEKLFFGSGTQLSVL.

The V gene is TRBV2, the J gene TRBJ1-5; D is perhaps TRBD1 (5 bases). The CDR3 covers 13 residues. Trimming removed 4 bases from V and 5 bases from J, with 9 bases in between. The germline CDR1 and CDR2 sequences are SNHLY and FYNNEI. The DNA for the CDR3 is TGTGCCAGCAGTGTAGGCAGGGATCAGCCCCAGCATTTT. It yields the protein CASSVGRDQPQHF.

V usage is TRBV28 and J usage is TRBJ2-7; no clear D gene. The CDR3 extends over 13 amino acids. Trimming removed 2 bases at V and 3 bases at J, with 8 bases between. Germline loops: CDR1 MDHEN, CDR2 SYDVKM. CDR3 residues: CASSLGQNYEQYF. The CDR3 DNA sequence: TGTGCCAGCAGTTTAGGGCAAAACTACGAGCAGTACTTC. Combining the CDR3 with reference TRBV28 and TRBJ2-7 gives the whole variable domain DVKVTQSSRYLVKRTGEKVFLECVQDMDHENMFWYRQDPGLGLRLIYFSYDVKMKEKGDIPEGYSVSREKKERFSLILESASTNQTSMYLCASSLGQNYEQYFGPGTRLTVT.

The V gene is TRBV28, the J gene TRBJ2-7, with 9 bases matching TRBD1. The CDR3 consists of 15 residues. Trimming took 2 bases from V and 5 from J; bases not matched to a gene: 7. From germline, CDR1 is MDHEN and CDR2 SYDVKM. The CDR3 sequence is CASSLPGTGSNEQYF. Written as DNA, the CDR3 is TGTGCCAGCAGTTTACCCGGGACAGGGTCGAACGAGCAGTACTTC.

The V gene is TRBV7-9, the J gene TRBJ1-6; TRBD1 matches 10 bases. Germline CDR1 reads SEHNR; CDR2 reads FQNEAQ (reference sequence). Trimming at V came to 3 bases and at J to 7 bases, leaving 6 bases not matched to a gene. This CDR3 is built from 16 residues. CDR3 nucleotides: TGTGCCAGCAGCTTTCAAACGGGACAGGGGAATTCACCCCTCCACTTT. It translates to CASSFQTGQGNSPLHF.

V is TRBV6-1 and J is TRBJ2-3; D ambiguous. CDR3 size: 14 residues. The V end was cut by 3 bases, the J end by 0 bases, with 7 bases between. Germline loops: CDR1 MNHNS, CDR2 SASEGT. The CDR3 bases are TGTGCCAGCAGTGATGTAGCTAGCACAGATACGCAGTATTTT. Translated: CASSDVASTDTQYF.

The J gene is TRBJ1-6, the V gene TRBV18; D uncertain. Germline V gene data show CDR1 as KGHSH and CDR2 as LQKENI. The germline V and J ends were trimmed by 4 bases and 9 bases, with 13 bases remaining between them. The CDR3 runs 14 residues. The CDR3 DNA follows: TGTGCCAGCTCACTCGAAGCGGGAGGTTCACCCCTCCACTTT. Protein: CASSLEAGGSPLHF. Looking up the rest from reference TRBV18 and TRBJ1-6 gives the full variable domain: NAGVMQNPRHLVRRRGQEARLRCSPMKGHSHVYWYRQLPEEGLKFMVYLQKENIIDESGMPKERFSAEFPKEGPSILRIQQVVRGDSAAYFCASSLEAGGSPLHFGNGTRLTVT.

CDR3 sequence reads: CASSSTSIGEQFF. For the CDR3, the DNA is TGTGCCAGCAGCTCCACTAGCATCGGTGAGCAGTTCTTC. The chain uses TRBV9 and TRBJ2-1; TRBD2 is a possible D gene (6 bases). This CDR3 has 13 amino acids. Germline CDR1 reads SGDLS; CDR2 reads YYNGEE. V shed 4 bases and J shed 9 bases, with 14 bases lying between them.

For the CDR3, the DNA is TGTGCCAGCAGAGGGGTAGGCTCGCAAGAGACCCAGTACTTC. Its protein is CASRGVGSQETQYF. J is TRBJ2-5 and V is TRBV6-5, with D perhaps TRBD1 (5 bases). The germline V gene has CDR1 MNHEY and CDR2 SVGAGI. V shed 6 bases and J shed 2 bases, with 13 bases lying between them. The CDR3 loop spans 14 amino acids.

Comment on this clone: The same CDR3 arises from other DNA sequences in this sample as well. This sequence joins TRBV28 and TRBJ1-3; no clear D. The CDR3 spans 13 residues. Trimming cost V 5 bases and J 0 bases, with 5 bases left between them. CDR1 is MDHEN and CDR2 is SYDVKM in the germline V gene. This chain's CDR3 is CASSEVSGNTIYF. CDR3 bases: TGTGCCAGCAGTGAGGTCTCTGGAAACACCATATATTTT.

The gene calls are TRBV10-3 and TRBJ1-2; 7 bases fit TRBD1. V gave up 4 bases and J gave up 4 bases; unmatched junction bases: 6. CDR3 length: 14 amino acids. Germline CDR1 and CDR2: ENHRY and SYGVKD. CDR3 in amino acids: CAISAPQGTYGYTF. The CDR3 coding sequence is TGTGCCATCAGTGCGCCACAGGGGACCTATGGCTACACCTTC.

The chain combines TRBV11-2 with TRBJ1-2, with a possible D match to TRBD1 (6 bases). There are 13 residues in the CDR3. Germline assignment: CDR1 SGHAT and CDR2 FQNNGV. Trimming stripped 6 bases from V and 5 bases from J, with 13 bases between. The CDR3 is CASSTTGRYGYTF. Here the CDR3 DNA reads TGTGCCAGCAGTACAACAGGGCGTTATGGCTACACCTTC.

The chain links TRBV9 to TRBJ1-1; TRBD1 might be the D (5 bases). The length of the CDR3 is 15 residues. Deletions cut 0 bases from V and 4 bases from J, with 13 bases between. Germline V gene data show CDR1 as SGDLS and CDR2 as YYNGEE. The CDR3: CASSVESGPLTEAFF. CDR3 DNA sequence: TGTGCCAGCAGCGTAGAATCAGGGCCTCTCACTGAAGCTTTCTTT.

The rearrangement links TRBV23-1 to TRBJ1-6; a weak D match, TRBD1 (5 bases). TRBV23-1 is classed as an ORF, of uncertain function. Trimming took 6 bases from V and 5 from J, leaving 14 bases between them. The CDR3 spans 15 residues. The CDR3 nucleotides are TGCGCCAGCAGCTGCGGCCAGGGCCATAATTCACCCCTCCACTTT. Translating gives CASSCGQGHNSPLHF.

The chain is built from TRBV4-3 and TRBJ1-4, with TRBD1 matching 8 bases. Germline loops: CDR1 LGHNA, CDR2 YSLEER. This CDR3 contains 15 residues. J lost 6 bases, V lost 0 bases, and 3 bases had no gene match. Here the CDR3 DNA reads TGCGCCAGCAGCCAAGATACAGGGGGGGATGAAAAACTGTTTTTT. Its translation is CASSQDTGGDEKLFF.

The chain uses TRBV7-9 and TRBJ2-5; no clear D. This CDR3 has 13 amino acids. Germline loops: CDR1 SEHNR, CDR2 FQNEAQ (reference sequence). V dropped 2 bases and J dropped 5 bases, with 9 bases sitting between them. CDR3: CASSLTVGETQYF. For the CDR3, the DNA is TGTGCCAGCAGCTTAACTGTCGGGGAGACCCAGTACTTC.

The chain has TRBV4-1 and TRBJ2-3, with 10 bases that match TRBD1. Trimming took 5 bases from V and 4 from J; bases not matched to a gene: 9. CDR1 is MGHRA and CDR2 is YSYEKL in the germline V gene. The CDR3 is made up of 16 amino acids. CDR3 in DNA: TGCGCCAGCAGCGACCGAGACAGGGGGCTTCCAGATACGCAGTATTTT. Translating it yields CASSDRDRGLPDTQYF.

V gene TRBV7-2 combines with J gene TRBJ2-5; 11 nucleotides match TRBD2. Per the germline V gene, CDR1 is SGHTA and CDR2 is FQGNSA. V shed 3 bases and J 4 bases; nucleotides not matched to a gene: 7. The CDR3 extends over 16 amino acids. The CDR3 coding sequence is TGTGCCAGCAGCTTCGGTTTAGCGGGGGGGCGAGAGACCCAGTACTTC. This sequence encodes CASSFGLAGGRETQYF.

The chain combines TRBV7-6 with TRBJ2-7; 7 bases line up with TRBD1. Germline CDR1 SGHVS, CDR2 FNYEAQ. The V and J ends lost 0 bases and 6 bases, in that order; junction bases with no gene match: 5. This CDR3 is 14 amino acids long. CDR3 nucleotides: TGTGCCAGCAGCTTAGCAACAGGGGCCTCCGAGCAGTACTTC. As protein: CASSLATGASEQYF.

The rearrangement links TRBV28 to TRBJ2-3; TRBD1 matches at 11 bases. V dropped 2 bases and J dropped 4; count of bases not matched to a gene: 2. This CDR3 comprises 15 residues. CDR1 and CDR2 (germline): MDHEN, SYDVKM. DNA for the CDR3: TGTGCCAGCAGTTTAGGGACAGGGGGTGCAGATACGCAGTATTTT. Its protein is CASSLGTGGADTQYF.

V gene TRBV10-2 combines with J gene TRBJ1-5; maybe TRBD1 (5 bases). This CDR3 is built from 13 residues. Trimming stripped 0 bases from V and 9 bases from J, with 9 bases between. Looked up from germline, CDR1 is WSHSY and CDR2 is SAAADI. CDR3 loop: CASSESTGGPQHF. The CDR3 DNA follows: TGCGCCAGCAGTGAGTCCACAGGTGGGCCCCAGCATTTT.

CDR3 sequence: CAISSDQPRNTGELFF. The CDR3 DNA reads TGTGCCATCAGTTCAGATCAACCCAGGAACACCGGGGAGCTGTTTTTT. The chain uses TRBV10-3 and TRBJ2-2; D not certain. In germline, CDR1 is ENHRY, CDR2 SYGVKD. The V gene lost 5 bases and the J gene lost 1 base, with 14 bases spanning the gap. This CDR3 is 16 amino acids long.

On this clone itself: Germline is not matched at one junction end, which may reflect a read error. V and J are TRBV7-2 and TRBJ2-3; D gene unclear. The CDR3 spans 13 residues. Germline V lookup: CDR1 SGHTA, CDR2 FQGNSA. The CDR3 reads CASSSDITYTQYF. CDR3 sequence (DNA): TGTGCCAGCAGCTCTGACATCACATATACGCAGTATTTT.

The J gene is TRBJ1-5, the V gene TRBV9; D not certain. Germline V CDR1 and CDR2: SGDLS, YYNGEE. This CDR3 has 14 amino acids. Trimming stripped 3 bases from V and 7 bases from J, with 14 bases between. The CDR3 DNA reads TGTGCCAGCAGCGAATCTTACTCCCTCCAGCCCCAGCATTTT. Translation: CASSESYSLQPQHF.